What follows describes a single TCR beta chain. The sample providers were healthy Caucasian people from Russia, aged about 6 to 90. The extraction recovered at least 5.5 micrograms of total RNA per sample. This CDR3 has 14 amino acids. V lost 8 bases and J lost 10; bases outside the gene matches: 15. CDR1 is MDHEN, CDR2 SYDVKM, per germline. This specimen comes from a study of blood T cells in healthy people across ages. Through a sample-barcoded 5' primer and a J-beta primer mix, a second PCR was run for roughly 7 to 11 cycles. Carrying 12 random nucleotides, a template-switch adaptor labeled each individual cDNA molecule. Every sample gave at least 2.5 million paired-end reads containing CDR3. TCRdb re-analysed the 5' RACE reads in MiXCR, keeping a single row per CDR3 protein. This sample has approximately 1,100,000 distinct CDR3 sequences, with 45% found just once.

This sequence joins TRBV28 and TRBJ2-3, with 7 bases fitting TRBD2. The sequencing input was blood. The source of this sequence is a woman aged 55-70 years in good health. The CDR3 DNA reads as TGTGCCAGCCTCCTCAGCGGGACTCCCGTGGCGCAGTATTTT. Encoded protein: CASLLSGTPVAQYF.